This T cell receptor (beta chain) was sequenced in a study of blood T cell repertoires in COVID-19. On the study more broadly: Some COVID-19 samples were acute and others convalescent; all came from the United States, Italy and Spain. In each case, the material was cDNA or gDNA derived from T cells, B-cell-depleted T cells, or PBMCs.

Germline V gene lookup returns CDR1 SGHNT and CDR2 YYREEE (reference sequence). The CDR3 consists of 14 residues. V lost 2 bases and J 4 bases, leaving 12 bases between the germline ends. Original processing notes: Counts of nucleated cells, estimated from reference gene primer amplification, were obtained. Clones were read by immunoSEQ multiplex PCR, and TCRdb kept only the in-frame ones, dropping some. The V and J calls and clone size are taken from that table; D and trimming were inferred from the DNA. The sample consists of a few hundred thousand clones, roughly 88% of them appearing once. The clonotype was recovered from a man of 80 years or more with acute or convalescent COVID-19. This rearrangement joins TRBV5-4 to TRBJ1-2, with unresolved D. Input material: peripheral blood. CDR3 sequence: CASSFDSTGYGYTF. CDR3 nucleotides: TGTGCCAGCAGCTTCGACTCCACGGGCTATGGCTACACCTTC.